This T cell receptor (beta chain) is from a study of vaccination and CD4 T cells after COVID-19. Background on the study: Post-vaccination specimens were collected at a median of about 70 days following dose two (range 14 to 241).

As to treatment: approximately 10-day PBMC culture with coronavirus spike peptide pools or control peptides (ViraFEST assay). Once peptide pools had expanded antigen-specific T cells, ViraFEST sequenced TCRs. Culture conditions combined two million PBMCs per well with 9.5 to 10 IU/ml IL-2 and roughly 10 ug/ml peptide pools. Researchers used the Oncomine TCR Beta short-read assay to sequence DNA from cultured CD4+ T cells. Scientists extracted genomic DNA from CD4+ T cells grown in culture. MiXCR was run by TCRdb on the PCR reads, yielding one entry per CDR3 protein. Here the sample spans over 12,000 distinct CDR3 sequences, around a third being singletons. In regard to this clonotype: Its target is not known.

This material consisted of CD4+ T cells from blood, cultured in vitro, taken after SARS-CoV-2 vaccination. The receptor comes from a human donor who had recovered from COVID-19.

The CDR3 DNA reads as TGTGCCAGCAGTTCGACCCTGGGTGGTGACCCAAACGGGAGGTGGTCCTACGAGCAGTACTTC. This codes for CASSSTLGGDPNGRWSYEQYF. The chain is built from TRBV28 and TRBJ2-7; 7 positions match TRBD2. CDR1 and CDR2 (germline): MDHEN, SYDVKM. This CDR3 is built from 21 residues. The ends lost 4 bases at V and 1 base at J; junction bases unmatched: 25.